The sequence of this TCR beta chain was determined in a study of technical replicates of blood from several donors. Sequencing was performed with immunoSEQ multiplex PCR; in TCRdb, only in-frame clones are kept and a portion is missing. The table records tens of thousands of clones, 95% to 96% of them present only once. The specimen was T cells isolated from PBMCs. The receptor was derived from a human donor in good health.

The CDR3 bases are TGTGCCACCAGCAGTACAGCCGGGACAGGGCCCTTGGGCGAAGCTTTCTTT. Translating gives CATSSTAGTGPLGEAFF. The chain recombines TRBV15 with TRBJ1-1; 9 nucleotides agree with TRBD1. This CDR3 is built from 17 residues. Germline lookup yields CDR1 LNHNV and CDR2 YYDKDF (reference sequence). The J segment lost 8 bases and the V segment lost 3 bases, leaving 16 bases of the junction unmatched.